These 23 T cell receptor beta chains were sequenced from one sample in a study of tumor-infiltrating lymphocytes in oesophageal squamous cell carcinoma. Using its own MiXCR run on the PCR reads, TCRdb lists one record per CDR3 protein. This sample has about 12,000 distinct CDR3 sequences; approximately 50% occur once, and the top ten carry more than 30%. Sample: esophageal tumor tissue. The receptor source for this set is a female donor with esophageal squamous cell carcinoma.

The genes are TRBV7-2 and TRBJ2-5; possible D gene TRBD1, 5 bases. Near its end, the DNA agrees better with TRBJ2-1, so the J call may be wrong. Germline values: CDR1 SGHTA, CDR2 FQGNSA. The CDR3 has 16 amino acids. The CDR3 is CASSSIGHTTYNEQFF. CDR3 DNA: TGTGCCAGCAGCTCGATAGGACACACCACCTACAATGAGCAGTTCTTC.

V usage is TRBV7-3 and J usage is TRBJ2-7; no clear D. The end of the DNA fits TRBJ2-5 better, so the J call may be wrong. CDR1 SGHTA and CDR2 FQGTGA come from the germline V gene. CDR3 length: 14 amino acids. CDR3 residues: CASSLREKQETQYF. The DNA for the CDR3 is TGTGCCAGCAGCTTAAGGGAAAAGCAAGAGACCCAGTACTTC.

This clonotype has at least ten counts. The J gene is TRBJ1-5, the V gene TRBV18, with TRBD1 identical over 9 bases. Trimming cost V 6 bases and J 4 bases; bases outside gene matches: 7. The CDR3 loop spans 15 amino acids. CDR1 is KGHSH, CDR2 LQKENI, per germline. CDR3: CASSHRTGVNQPQHF. The CDR3 nucleotides read TGTGCCAGCTCTCACAGGACAGGGGTTAATCAGCCCCAGCATTTT.

The rearrangement joins TRBV7-2 to TRBJ2-5; D ambiguous. Matching the DNA end better, TRBJ2-7 makes the J call doubtful. The V gene's germline CDR1 is SGHTA and CDR2 FQGNSA. The CDR3 runs to 12 residues. The CDR3 nucleotides read TGTGCCAGCAGCTTTACCCTAGACGAGCAGTACTTC. Translating gives CASSFTLDEQYF.

The J gene is TRBJ2-6, the V gene TRBV6-6; 7 nucleotides line up with TRBD1. The CDR3 extends over 18 amino acids. Germline CDR1 MNHNY, CDR2 SVGAGI (reference sequence). With 6 bases clipped from V and 2 bases from J, the junction kept 13 bases outside the gene matches. The CDR3 DNA sequence: TGTGCCAGCAGCTCCCCCATTAACAGGGGCGCTGGGGCCAACGTCCTGACTTTC. Protein product: CASSSPINRGAGANVLTF.

J is TRBJ2-3 and V is TRBV6-1; possible D gene TRBD2, 5 bases. TRBJ2-5 matches the DNA end more closely, so the J call is doubtful. This CDR3 has 15 residues. Germline values: CDR1 MNHNS, CDR2 SASEGT. The CDR3 sequence is CASSEGLGAVETQYF. CDR3 coding DNA: TGTGCCAGCAGTGAAGGCTTAGGAGCGGTAGAGACCCAGTACTTC.

The sample holds many counts of this clonotype. The chain has TRBV10-3 and TRBJ1-3; TRBD1 is a possible D gene (6 bases). The germline gives CDR1 ENHRY, CDR2 SYGVKD. This CDR3 spans 16 amino acids. V lost 1 base and J 6 bases, leaving 16 bases between the germline ends. Here the CDR3 DNA reads TGTGCCATCAGTGAGTTGGGAGGACAGTATAAAAACACCATATATTTT. It yields the protein CAISELGGQYKNTIYF.

The chain carries TRBV7-9 and TRBJ2-6; D not certain. The CDR3 contains 13 residues. V lost 3 bases and J 4 bases, leaving 4 bases between the germline ends. From germline, CDR1 is SEHNR and CDR2 FQNEAQ (reference sequence). DNA for the CDR3: TGTGCCAGCAGCTTCCAGGGGGCCAACGTCCTGACTTTC. Its translation is CASSFQGANVLTF.

This clonotype was seen just once. CDR3 coding DNA: TGTGCCACCTCGGTTCCGGCAGGGAGAGAGACCCAGTACTTC. Its translation is CATSVPAGRETQYF. V is TRBV28 and J is TRBJ2-5, with D perhaps being TRBD1 or TRBD2 (5 bases each). This CDR3 has 14 residues. Between the trimmed V and J ends, which lost 10 bases and 4 bases, there was a span of 19 bases. The germline gives CDR1 MDHEN, CDR2 SYDVKM.

This clonotype was seen once. The chain uses TRBV7-4 and TRBJ2-1, with 7 bases matching TRBD1. The DNA end favors TRBJ2-5, so the J call may be wrong. Germline lookup yields CDR1 SGHVT and CDR2 SQSDAQ. The CDR3 loop spans 14 amino acids. CDR3 in DNA: TGTGCCAGCAGCATCGGGACAGCCACCGAGACCCAGTACTTC. Protein: CASSIGTATETQYF.

This rearrangement joins TRBV7-9 to TRBJ2-7; 8 bases line up with TRBD1. The end of the DNA is better explained by TRBJ1-2, so the J call may be wrong. From germline, CDR1 is SEHNR and CDR2 FQNEAQ (reference sequence). This CDR3 spans 14 amino acids. Written as DNA, the CDR3 is TGTGCCAGCAGCTTCCCGGGACAGGTTTATGGCTACACCTTC. Amino acids: CASSFPGQVYGYTF.

The rearrangement links TRBV6-1 to TRBJ2-3; no firm D call. Per the germline V gene, CDR1 is MNHNS and CDR2 is SASEGT. The CDR3 is made up of 13 amino acids. V was pared by 5 bases and J by 3 bases, with 9 bases between. The CDR3 loop is CASSTPPTDTQYF. The CDR3 coding sequence is TGTGCCAGCAGTACCCCACCGACAGATACGCAGTATTTT.

This clonotype was seen many times. The J gene is TRBJ2-2, the V gene TRBV10-3; the D gene is possibly TRBD1 (5 bases). V lost 6 bases to trimming and J lost 0 bases, with 14 bases between them. CDR3 length: 16 residues. Looked up from germline, CDR1 is ENHRY and CDR2 is SYGVKD. The CDR3 nucleotides are TGTGCCATCAGCCCCCTCCAGGGTACGAACACCGGGGAGCTGTTTTTT. It translates to CAISPLQGTNTGELFF.

The gene calls are TRBV7-6 and TRBJ2-2, with D perhaps TRBD2 (7 bases). The germline V gene encodes CDR1 SGHVS and CDR2 FNYEAQ. V gave up 5 bases and J gave up 3 bases, with 16 bases separating them. The CDR3 is 16 residues long. CDR3 bases: TGTGCCAGCAGCGAAAACCGGGGGGCTCACACCGGGGAGCTGTTTTTT. Residues: CASSENRGAHTGELFF.

This clonotype was seen at least ten times. V usage is TRBV7-3 and J usage is TRBJ2-1; 11 bases agree with TRBD2. V was clipped by 5 bases and J by 7 bases; unmatched bases: 7. The CDR3 loop spans 15 amino acids. Germline assignment: CDR1 SGHTA and CDR2 FQGTGA. The CDR3 DNA sequence: TGTGCCAGCAGCATAGGGACTAGCGGAGTTAATGAGCAGTTCTTC. This translates into CASSIGTSGVNEQFF.

The chain carries TRBV10-3 and TRBJ2-3; 10 positions agree with TRBD2. The end of the DNA aligns better with TRBJ2-7, so the J call may be wrong. Germline V gene data show CDR1 as ENHRY and CDR2 as SYGVKD. The CDR3 runs 13 residues. DNA of the CDR3: TGTGCCATCAGGCTAGCGGGAGACGGGGGGCAGTACTTC. Its translation is CAIRLAGDGGQYF.

V and J are TRBV10-1 and TRBJ2-1; 12 positions agree with TRBD2. The assigned J gene may be wrong: the sequence end matches TRBJ2-7 better. Germline assignment: CDR1 WNHNN and CDR2 SYGVQD (reference sequence). The CDR3 spans 15 residues. The CDR3 loop reads CAGDRTSGAYNEQYF. The CDR3 nucleotides read TGCGCCGGAGATCGGACTAGCGGGGCCTACAATGAGCAGTACTTC.

At least ten counts were recorded for this clonotype. The V gene is TRBV12-3 or TRBV12-4, the J gene TRBJ2-7; possible D gene TRBD2, 6 bases. The J call is doubtful: the DNA matches TRBJ2-1 better. CDR3 length equals 13 residues. This CDR3 is CASRGRLDYEQFF. The DNA for the CDR3 is TGTGCCAGCCGAGGGCGTTTGGACTACGAGCAGTTCTTC.

This sequence joins TRBV6-1 and TRBJ2-7; 12 bases are shared with TRBD1. The J call may not be correct, given that the DNA end is closer to TRBJ2-5. This CDR3 comprises 16 residues. Germline CDR1 and CDR2: MNHNS and SASEGT. The CDR3 DNA reads as TGTGCCAGCAGTGACATTCCGGGACAGGGGGCATCGACCCAGTACTTC. Its translation is CASSDIPGQGASTQYF.

In its sample, this clonotype was seen a few times. The rearrangement joins TRBV7-2 to TRBJ2-7; 8 bases are shared with TRBD2. The J call may be wrong; the DNA end is better matched by TRBJ2-5. CDR3 length: 15 residues. CDR1 is SGHTA, CDR2 FQGNSA, per germline. The CDR3 DNA sequence: TGTGCCAGCAGGGTTGGACTAGCCCTAAAAGAGACCCAGTACTTC. Protein: CASRVGLALKETQYF.

This clonotype showed up just a few times. V and J are TRBV5-1 and TRBJ1-1; D gene ambiguous. Germline loops: CDR1 SGHRS, CDR2 YFSETQ. Trimming left V 5 bases short and J 1 base short, with 9 bases between. The CDR3 extends over 13 amino acids. The CDR3 DNA reads as TGCGCCAGCAGGGATGACACGAACACTGAAGCTTTCTTT. Amino acid sequence: CASRDDTNTEAFF.

There are a few counts of this clonotype. The chain has TRBV28 and TRBJ2-1, with TRBD2 matching 12 bases. The germline gives CDR1 MDHEN, CDR2 SYDVKM. V trimming: 2 bases; J trimming: 3 bases; junction bases outside the gene matches: 8. There are 18 residues in the CDR3. For the CDR3, the DNA is TGTGCCAGCAGTTTAGGGGGAACTAGCGGGAGGCACTACAATGAGCAGTTCTTC. This codes for CASSLGGTSGRHYNEQFF.

This sequence joins TRBV19 and TRBJ2-5; 8 nucleotides align to TRBD2. The tail of the sequence fits TRBJ2-1 better, so the J call may be wrong. Germline lookup yields CDR1 LNHDA and CDR2 SQIVND (reference sequence). This CDR3 is 13 amino acids long. CDR3 sequence: CASSSGGRDEQFF. In DNA form, the CDR3 reads TGTGCCAGTAGTAGCGGGGGGCGGGATGAGCAGTTCTTC.